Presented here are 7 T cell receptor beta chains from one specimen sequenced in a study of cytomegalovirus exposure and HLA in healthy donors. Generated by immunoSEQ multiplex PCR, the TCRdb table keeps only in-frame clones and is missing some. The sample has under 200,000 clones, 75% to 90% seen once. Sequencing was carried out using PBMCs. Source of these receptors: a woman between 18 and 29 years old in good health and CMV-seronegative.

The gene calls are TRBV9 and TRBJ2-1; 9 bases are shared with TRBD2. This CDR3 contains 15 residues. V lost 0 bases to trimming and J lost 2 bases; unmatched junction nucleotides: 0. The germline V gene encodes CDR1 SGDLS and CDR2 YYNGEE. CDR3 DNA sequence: TGTGCCAGCAGCGTAGGCGGGAGGGCCTACAATGAGCAGTTCTTC. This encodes CASSVGGRAYNEQFF.

This CDR3 reads CASSVTRGRRSNQPQHF. In nucleotides, the CDR3 is TGTGCCAGCAGCGTAACCAGGGGACGAAGGAGCAATCAGCCCCAGCATTTT. This rearrangement joins TRBV9 to TRBJ1-5, with D possibly matching TRBD1 (6 bases). The V gene lost 1 base and the J gene lost 1 base, with 15 bases spanning the gap. The V gene's germline CDR1 is SGDLS and CDR2 YYNGEE. The CDR3 has 17 amino acids.

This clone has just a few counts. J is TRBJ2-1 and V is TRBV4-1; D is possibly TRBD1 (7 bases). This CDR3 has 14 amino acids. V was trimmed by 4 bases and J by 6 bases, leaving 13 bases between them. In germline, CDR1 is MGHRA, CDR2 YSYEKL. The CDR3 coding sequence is TGCGCCAGCAGCCGCACGGGGGACAGCAATGAGCAGTTCTTC. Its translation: CASSRTGDSNEQFF.

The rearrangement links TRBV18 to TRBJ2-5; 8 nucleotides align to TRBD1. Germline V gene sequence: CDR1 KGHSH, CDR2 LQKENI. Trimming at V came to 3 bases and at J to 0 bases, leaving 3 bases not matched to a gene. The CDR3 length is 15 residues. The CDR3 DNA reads TGTGCCAGCTCACCGGGGACAGGCTACCAAGAGACCCAGTACTTC. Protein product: CASSPGTGYQETQYF.

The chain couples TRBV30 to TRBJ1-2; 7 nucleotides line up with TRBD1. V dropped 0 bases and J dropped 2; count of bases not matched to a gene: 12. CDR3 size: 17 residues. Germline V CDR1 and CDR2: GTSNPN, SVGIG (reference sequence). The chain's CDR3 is CAWSVLGSDRLNYGYTF. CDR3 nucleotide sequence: TGTGCCTGGAGTGTATTGGGATCGGACAGGTTGAACTATGGCTACACCTTC.

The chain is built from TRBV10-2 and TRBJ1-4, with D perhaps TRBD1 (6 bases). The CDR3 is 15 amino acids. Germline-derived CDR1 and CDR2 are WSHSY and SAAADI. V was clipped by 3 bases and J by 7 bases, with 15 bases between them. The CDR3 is CASSDPAGESEKLFF. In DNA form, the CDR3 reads TGCGCCAGCAGTGATCCCGCAGGGGAAAGTGAAAAACTGTTTTTT.

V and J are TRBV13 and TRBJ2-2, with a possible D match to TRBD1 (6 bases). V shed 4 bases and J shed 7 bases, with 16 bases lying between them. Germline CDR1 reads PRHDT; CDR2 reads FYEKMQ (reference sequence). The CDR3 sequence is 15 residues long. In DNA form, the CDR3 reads TGTGCCAGCAGCTCAATACAGGGCCCCGTCGGGGAGCTGTTTTTT. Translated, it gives CASSSIQGPVGELFF.